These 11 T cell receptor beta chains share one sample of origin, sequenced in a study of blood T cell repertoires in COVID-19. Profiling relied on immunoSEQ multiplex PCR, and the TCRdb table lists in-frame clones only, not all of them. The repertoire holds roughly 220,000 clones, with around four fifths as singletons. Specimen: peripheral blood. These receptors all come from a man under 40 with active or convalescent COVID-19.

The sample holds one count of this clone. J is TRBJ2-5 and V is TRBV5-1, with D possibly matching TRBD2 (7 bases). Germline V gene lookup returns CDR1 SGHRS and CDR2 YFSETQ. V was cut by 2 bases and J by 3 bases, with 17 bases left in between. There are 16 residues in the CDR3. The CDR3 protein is CASSFSGRGGEETQYF. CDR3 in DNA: TGCGCCAGCAGCTTTTCGGGCAGAGGGGGGGAAGAGACCCAGTACTTC.

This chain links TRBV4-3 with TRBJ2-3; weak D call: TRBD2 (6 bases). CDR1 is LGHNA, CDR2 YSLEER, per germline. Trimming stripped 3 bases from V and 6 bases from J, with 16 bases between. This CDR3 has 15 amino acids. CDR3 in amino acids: CASSHTGTDQDTQYF. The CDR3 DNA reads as TGCGCCAGCAGCCACACCGGGACTGACCAGGATACGCAGTATTTT.

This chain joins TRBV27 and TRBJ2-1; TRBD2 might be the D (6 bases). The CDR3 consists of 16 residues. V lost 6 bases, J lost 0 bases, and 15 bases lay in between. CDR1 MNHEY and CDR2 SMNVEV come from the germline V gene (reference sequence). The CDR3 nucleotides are TGTGCCAGCAGCGGACGGGAGAAAAGCTCCTACAATGAGCAGTTCTTC. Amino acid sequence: CASSGREKSSYNEQFF.

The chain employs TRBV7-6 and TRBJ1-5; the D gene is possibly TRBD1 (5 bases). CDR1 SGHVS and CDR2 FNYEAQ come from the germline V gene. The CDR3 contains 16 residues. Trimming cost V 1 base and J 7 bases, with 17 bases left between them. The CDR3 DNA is TGTGCCAGCAGCTTAGGGGGGGGTCAGGCCCCCCAGCCCCAGCATTTT. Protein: CASSLGGGQAPQPQHF.

In nucleotides, the CDR3 is TGCGCCAGCAGCCTAAGACAGGCGAACAATCAGCCCCAGCATTTT. Translated, it gives CASSLRQANNQPQHF. This chain uses TRBV4-1 with TRBJ1-5, with a possible D match to TRBD1 (6 bases). The V gene's germline CDR1 is MGHRA and CDR2 YSYEKL. Trimming removed 4 bases from V and 3 bases from J, with 13 bases in between. This CDR3 is 15 amino acids long.

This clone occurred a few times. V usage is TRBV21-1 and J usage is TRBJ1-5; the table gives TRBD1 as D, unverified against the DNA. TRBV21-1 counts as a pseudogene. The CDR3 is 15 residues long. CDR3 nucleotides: TGTGCCAGCAGCGAGGACAGGGTGCGGAATCAGCCCCAGCATTTT. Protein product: CASSEDRVRNQPQHF.

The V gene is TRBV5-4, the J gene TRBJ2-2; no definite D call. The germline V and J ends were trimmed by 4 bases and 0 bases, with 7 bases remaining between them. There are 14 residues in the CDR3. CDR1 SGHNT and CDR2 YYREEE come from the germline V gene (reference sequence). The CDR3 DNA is TGTGCCAGCAGCCTATACGCGAACACCGGGGAGCTGTTTTTT. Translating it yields CASSLYANTGELFF.

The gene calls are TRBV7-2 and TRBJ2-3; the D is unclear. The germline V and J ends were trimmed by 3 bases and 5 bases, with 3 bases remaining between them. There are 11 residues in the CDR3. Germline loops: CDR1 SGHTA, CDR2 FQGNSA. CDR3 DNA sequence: TGTGCCAGCAGCTTGCGAGATACGCAGTATTTT. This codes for CASSLRDTQYF.

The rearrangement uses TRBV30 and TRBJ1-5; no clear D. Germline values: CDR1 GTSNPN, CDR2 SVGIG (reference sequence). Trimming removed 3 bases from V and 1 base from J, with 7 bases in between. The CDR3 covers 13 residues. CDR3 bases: TGTGCCTGGAGCCGAGGAAGCAATCAGCCCCAGCATTTT. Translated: CAWSRGSNQPQHF.

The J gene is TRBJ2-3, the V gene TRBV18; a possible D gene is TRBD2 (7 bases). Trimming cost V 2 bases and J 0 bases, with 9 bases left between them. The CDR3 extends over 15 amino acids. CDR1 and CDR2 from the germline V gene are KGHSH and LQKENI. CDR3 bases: TGTGCCAGCTCACCAAGGGGGGGCAGCACAGATACGCAGTATTTT. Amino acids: CASSPRGGSTDTQYF.

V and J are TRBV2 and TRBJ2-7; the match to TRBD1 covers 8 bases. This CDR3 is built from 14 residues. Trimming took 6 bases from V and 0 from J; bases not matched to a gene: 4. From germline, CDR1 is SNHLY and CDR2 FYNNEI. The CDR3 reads CASRGDRNSYEQYF. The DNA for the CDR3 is TGTGCCAGCAGGGGGGACAGGAACTCCTACGAGCAGTACTTC.